This T cell receptor beta chain originates from a study of beta chain features in type 1 diabetes (dated by TCRdb to the late 2010s). Study-level background: Mean age, gender distribution, total cell number and subset yield were not different between patients and healthy donors. Whereas all 28 donors provided naive and central memory subsets, regulatory and stem cell-like memory subsets were isolated from just 8 patients and roughly 8 healthy donors. Across all samples, about 110 million sorted cells were examined, and cell number per subset correlated strongly with RNA yield. In the study, recently diagnosed type 1 diabetes patients and matched healthy donors were compared on the TCRB repertoires of their sorted circulating CD4+ T cell subsets.

The entire amount of isolated RNA was reverse transcribed using the High Capacity cDNA Reverse Transcription Kit, so the sequenced TCRB transcripts were expressed ones. Deep immunoSEQ sequencing was applied to naive, central memory and regulatory T cell samples, giving an average of around 3.4 million total reads per sample. After sorted cells were lysed in RLT buffer, RNA was extracted with DNase-treated RNeasy Micro or Mini kits, with the choice depending on cell number. Each cell subset was processed on its own to prevent cross-contamination, while patient and healthy donor samples were processed together. The immunoSEQ multiplex PCR was used to amplify TCRB sequences from cDNA, yielding 87-bp fragments that span the CDR3 region. Sequencing of the amplicons was performed on the Illumina HiSeq platform. The study's own analysis went as follows. PCR bias was corrected computationally using synthetic template baselines, and reads within Hamming distance 2 were collapsed, with unmergeable singletons discarded. Reads were aligned to IMGT to assign V, D and J genes, CDR3 length, and insertions or deletions at six rearrangement sites. Within each subset, clonotype counts were normalized to sorted cell number, after which true diversity and Gini coefficients were computed with the tcR R package. Repertoire sharing was quantified using the overlap coefficient calculated on TCRB nucleotide sequences. TCRdb stores this immuneACCESS table with in-frame sequences only. Part of the clones is absent; in the studies checked, under half of the shortfall reflects unresolved V genes, and no reason is known for the rest. The DNA gave D and trimming, while V, J and clone size come from that table. Across this sample there are some 370,000 clones, with around a tenth seen only once. The ten largest clonotypes hold about 0.6% of the sample.

In the case of this clone: This clone's antigen is unknown. No base quality values were provided; no much bigger clone lies one nucleotide off.

From each donor, a single peripheral blood sample of 100 to 150 mL on average was drawn into heparinised tubes. A BD FACSAria II was used to sort naive, central memory, regulatory and stem cell-like memory CD4+ T cells with a panel that included CD45RO, CCR7, CD25, CD127, CD95 and CD27. All sorted populations exceeded 98% purity. PBMCs were isolated right away by Lymphoprep density gradient centrifugation and were stained directly, without culture. So that batch effects would be minimized, each experiment stained and sorted samples in pairs, pairing one healthy donor with one patient. Results and caveats for the whole study, not just this receptor: PCR may preferentially amplify shorter templates, but because patient and control samples were amplified and corrected together, any resulting skew would affect both groups equally. At VDJ recombination sites, patients with type 1 diabetes made fewer insertions and deleted more nucleotides, a pattern implying thymic rearrangement abnormalities. The naive, central memory and regulatory TCRB repertoires appeared to resemble one another more closely among patients than among healthy donors. Because cDNA was sequenced instead of genomic DNA, activated cells with high expression could be over-represented, although the groups did not differ in activation or CD3 levels. Because small numbers of individuals were included in the HLA sub-analyses, any influence of HLA type on TCRB rearrangement was left unresolved. Type 1 diabetes patients showed a moderate but significant shortening of TCRB CDR3 length in all four CD4+ subsets.

Taken from the germline V gene, the CDR1 and CDR2 loops are MDHEN and SYDVKM. The CDR3 covers 15 residues, taking in both the cysteine and the phenylalanine. The kept DNA is CDR3 alone, 45 bases in frame from the first base. The trim is 6 bases for V and 4 bases for J, with a gap of 16 bases between the germline ends. The sample comprised central memory CD4+ T cells from blood. The source of this sequence is a man younger than 40 with type 1 diabetes. This chain joins TRBV28 to TRBJ2-1, with the D gene call left open. Here is the DNA: TGTGCCAGCAGCACTTACAGAAAAGGATACAATGAGCAGTTCTTC. The translation is CASSTYRKGYNEQFF.